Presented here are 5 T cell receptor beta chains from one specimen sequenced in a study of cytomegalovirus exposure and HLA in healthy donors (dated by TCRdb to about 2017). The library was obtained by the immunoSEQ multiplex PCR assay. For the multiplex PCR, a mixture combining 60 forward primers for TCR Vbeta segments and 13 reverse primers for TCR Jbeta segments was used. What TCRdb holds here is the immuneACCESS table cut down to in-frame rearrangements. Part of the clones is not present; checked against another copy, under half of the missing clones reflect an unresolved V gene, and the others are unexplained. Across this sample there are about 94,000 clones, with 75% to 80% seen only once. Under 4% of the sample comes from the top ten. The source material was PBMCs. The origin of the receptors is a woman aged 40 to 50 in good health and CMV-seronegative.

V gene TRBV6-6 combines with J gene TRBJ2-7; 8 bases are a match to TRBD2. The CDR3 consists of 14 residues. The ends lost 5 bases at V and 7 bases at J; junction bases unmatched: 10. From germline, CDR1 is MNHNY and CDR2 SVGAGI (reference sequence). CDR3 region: CASSPAGGPREQYF. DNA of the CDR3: TGTGCCAGCAGTCCCGCGGGGGGCCCAAGGGAGCAGTACTTC.

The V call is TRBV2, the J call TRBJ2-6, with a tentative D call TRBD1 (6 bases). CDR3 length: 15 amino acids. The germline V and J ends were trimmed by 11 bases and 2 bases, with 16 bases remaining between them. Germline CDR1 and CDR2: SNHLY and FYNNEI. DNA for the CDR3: TGTGCCGGGGGCAAGGGTTCTACTGGGGCCAACGTCCTGACTTTC. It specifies CAGGKGSTGANVLTF.

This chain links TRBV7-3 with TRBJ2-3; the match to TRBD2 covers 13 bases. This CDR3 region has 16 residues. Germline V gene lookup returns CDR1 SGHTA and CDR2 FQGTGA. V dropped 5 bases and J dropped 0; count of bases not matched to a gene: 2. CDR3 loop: CASSTLAGGSTDTQYF. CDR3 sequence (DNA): TGTGCCAGCAGCACACTAGCGGGGGGGAGCACAGATACGCAGTATTTT.

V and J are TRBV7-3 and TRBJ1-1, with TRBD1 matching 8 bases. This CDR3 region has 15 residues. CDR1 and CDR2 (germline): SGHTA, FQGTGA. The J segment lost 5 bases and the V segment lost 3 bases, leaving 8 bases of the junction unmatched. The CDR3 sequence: CASSLQGAMGTEAFF. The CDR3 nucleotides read TGTGCCAGCAGCTTGCAGGGGGCAATGGGGACTGAAGCTTTCTTT.

This chain's CDR3 is CASSPGLAGALWDEQYF. The CDR3 DNA is TGTGCCAGCAGCCCGGGACTAGCGGGGGCCCTTTGGGACGAGCAGTACTTC. The chain uses TRBV5-6 and TRBJ2-7; TRBD2 agrees at 14 bases. The CDR3 is 17 residues long. Trimming removed 4 bases from V and 5 bases from J; junction bases left unmatched: 11. Germline V lookup: CDR1 SGHDT, CDR2 YYEEEE. Based on the CDR3 plus reference TRBV5-6 and TRBJ2-7, the full variable domain is DAGVTQSPTHLIKTRGQQVTLRCSPKSGHDTVSWYQQALGQGPQFIFQYYEEEERQRGNFPDRFSGHQFPNYSSELNVNALLLGDSALYLCASSPGLAGALWDEQYFGPGTRLTVT.